Listed below are T cell receptor beta chains from one sample, sequenced in a study of early T cells in non-severe SARS-CoV-2 infection. TCRdb re-analysed the 5' RACE reads in MiXCR, keeping a single row per CDR3 protein. The sample shows about 71,000 distinct CDR3 sequences, about 14% of them seen only once. Source: whole blood, taken at baseline. These receptors came from an adult who was a healthcare worker with PCR-confirmed SARS-CoV-2 infection or an uninfected control (not recorded which). Each CDR3 is given without its conserved first and last residue. A D gene is named only where the DNA matches it firmly. Size values are once, few and many counts, or a class for expanded clones, and some rows have none.

clone size,V gene,J gene,D gene,CDR3 protein
many,TRBV4-1,TRBJ1-2,-,ASSLAPGQNYGYT
many,TRBV23-1,TRBJ2-5,TRBD1,ASSQSGDRGPQETQY
many,TRBV4-1,TRBJ2-7,-,ASSQEGQVYEQY
-,TRBV28,TRBJ2-3,-,ASTIGSSTDTQY
few,TRBV20-1,TRBJ2-4,-,SARFYEGIQY
-,TRBV20-1,TRBJ2-2,TRBD2,SVWPSGTNGELF
few,TRBV7-2,TRBJ2-1,-,ASSSGPSSYNEQF
-,TRBV12-3/TRBV12-4,TRBJ2-5,-,ASSSRTIGETQY
many,TRBV20-1,TRBJ2-7,TRBD2,SASSGGNYEQY
-,TRBV7-3,TRBJ2-1,-,ASSYSGANEQF
few,TRBV7-2,TRBJ2-7,-,ASSHSPWQDSDEQY
-,TRBV7-8,TRBJ2-3,-,ASSPSPRLVDTQY
few,TRBV10-3,TRBJ2-7,TRBD1,ASHRGLLGEQY
few,TRBV6-1,TRBJ1-2,-,ASRVGTVRYGYT
-,TRBV2,TRBJ1-5,TRBD1,ASSVREGADQPQH
few,TRBV5-1,TRBJ1-6,-,ASSPDPNSPLH
many,TRBV2,TRBJ2-1,-,ASSVGGLNEQF
many,TRBV20-1,TRBJ2-3,-,SAGVTDTQY
many,TRBV9,TRBJ2-1,TRBD2,ASSGTSAPYNEQF
many,TRBV3-1,TRBJ2-7,-,ASSQFHRDSYEQY
-,TRBV19,TRBJ1-4,-,ASQRQATNEKLF
-,TRBV30,TRBJ2-7,-,ASGGRTYEQY
few,TRBV2,TRBJ2-2,-,ASRGVKTTGELF
many,TRBV12-3/TRBV12-4,TRBJ2-7,-,ASRGPTYEQY
-,TRBV27,TRBJ1-6,-,ASSFNNSPLH
-,TRBV30,TRBJ2-1,TRBD2,AWSKSGIQNEQF
few,TRBV7-2,TRBJ2-1,TRBD1,ASRYRGKASQEGLSGSCEQF
-,TRBV18,TRBJ1-4,TRBD1,ASSRQGGEKLF
-,TRBV2,TRBJ2-1,TRBD1,ASSPDRDNEQF
many,TRBV28,TRBJ2-7,-,ASITGGTNEQY
many,TRBV10-2,TRBJ2-3,TRBD2,ASSETAGGPGDTQY
-,TRBV29-1,TRBJ2-7,TRBD1,SVGTGTSYEQY
-,TRBV18,TRBJ1-1,-,ASTTDQNTEAF
few,TRBV30,TRBJ2-3,-,AWSARTVSTDTQY
few,TRBV11-2,TRBJ1-6,-,ASSFSNSPLH
few,TRBV5-4,TRBJ2-5,-,ASSSGFRTEGTQY
-,TRBV28,TRBJ2-7,-,ASSTIGGIIYEQY
-,TRBV11-3,TRBJ2-1,TRBD1,ASSSSDRGWGNEQF
few,TRBV30,TRBJ2-1,-,AVWGLGNEQF
-,TRBV12-3/TRBV12-4,TRBJ2-1,-,ASSLFRGGGEQF
many,TRBV12-3/TRBV12-4,TRBJ2-6,-,ASSLSRVGANVLT
-,TRBV7-7,TRBJ2-5,-,ASSSTEGGSETQY
-,TRBV3-2,TRBJ2-1,-,ASSQGNRGYNEQF
-,TRBV20-1,TRBJ2-1,TRBD2,SPILSGRGNEQF
-,TRBV12-3/TRBV12-4,TRBJ2-4,TRBD2,ASSPGLLAGRGKNIQY
-,TRBV11-2,TRBJ2-7,TRBD2,ASSLVATSGPYEQY
-,TRBV11-2,TRBJ1-1,-,ASSSKTGNTEAF
-,TRBV24-1,TRBJ1-4,-,ATSDSPWGKLF
-,TRBV4-1,TRBJ2-1,-,ASSQIGTSLYNEQF
-,TRBV7-9,TRBJ2-7,-,ASSHAPPRNSYEQY